The rows below give T cell receptor beta chains drawn from one sample of a study of shared clonotypes between healthy human individuals. Measured with immunoSEQ multiplex PCR; TCRdb has only the in-frame clones, and not every one. The sample holds hundreds of thousands of clones, about 96% seen once. Sequencing input: naive CD8+ T cells sorted from blood. The receptors were sampled from a woman in her 30s in good health. CDR3s leave out the opening cysteine and the closing phenylalanine or tryptophan. Fields, in order: CDR3 protein, J gene, V gene.

CDR3aa: ASRRQGGPGELF
j_gene: TRBJ2-2
v_gene: TRBV19

CDR3aa: ASNQGGNQPQH
j_gene: TRBJ1-5
v_gene: TRBV28

CDR3aa: ASSFAGSSYEQY
j_gene: NA
v_gene: TRBV5-6

CDR3aa: ASRDTSNEQY
j_gene: TRBJ2-7
v_gene: TRBV27

CDR3aa: SVVGNRAVNTEAF
j_gene: TRBJ1-1
v_gene: TRBV29-1

CDR3aa: ATSRDLGTSDYNEQF
j_gene: TRBJ2-1
v_gene: TRBV15

CDR3aa: ASSDRVVAWEQY
j_gene: TRBJ2-7
v_gene: TRBV2

CDR3aa: ASSADRNTDTQY
j_gene: TRBJ2-3
v_gene: TRBV9

CDR3aa: ASSHPSRLESGAYNEQF
j_gene: TRBJ2-1
v_gene: TRBV4-1

CDR3aa: ASSPITGYEQY
j_gene: TRBJ2-7
v_gene: TRBV5-1

CDR3aa: ASSYSFSGANVLT
j_gene: TRBJ2-6
v_gene: TRBV6-5

CDR3aa: ASRNRDRAVEPQH
j_gene: TRBJ1-5
v_gene: TRBV4-1

CDR3aa: ASRLVGSNNEQF
j_gene: TRBJ2-1
v_gene: TRBV27

CDR3aa: ASSFEGVGGYT
j_gene: TRBJ1-2
v_gene: TRBV11-2

CDR3aa: ASSPRFSLAFTYEQY
j_gene: TRBJ2-7
v_gene: TRBV7-2

CDR3aa: AWNRAYEQY
j_gene: TRBJ2-7
v_gene: TRBV30

CDR3aa: ASSRPDSQETQY
j_gene: TRBJ2-5
v_gene: TRBV2

CDR3aa: ASSDYLANTGELF
j_gene: TRBJ2-2
v_gene: TRBV6-1

CDR3aa: ASSESETLNTGELF
j_gene: TRBJ2-2
v_gene: TRBV10-2

CDR3aa: ASSLNPPVDTQY
j_gene: TRBJ2-3
v_gene: TRBV7-3

CDR3aa: ASSSYPGQVTEAF
j_gene: TRBJ1-1
v_gene: TRBV28

CDR3aa: ATNRGFGYT
j_gene: TRBJ1-2
v_gene: TRBV28

CDR3aa: ASSSGTGGIDTQY
j_gene: TRBJ2-3
v_gene: TRBV5-6